This T cell receptor beta chain stems from a study of spatial heterogeneity in lung cancer. As for the study in general: The average appearance count of each unique TCR and UMI combination in raw reads was more than 8.5.

Time point described: blood at routine non-recurrence follow-up after resection. In its sample, this clonotype ranks as medium-sized. Individual TCR cDNA molecules each bore their own unique molecular identifier. TCRdb fed the 5' RACE reads into MiXCR, producing one record per CDR3 protein. This table holds 15,000 to 20,000 distinct CDR3 sequences, roughly 6.3% found once. This clonotype originated in a male donor with early-stage non-small cell lung cancer. This specimen consisted of PBMCs, obtained at follow-up.

The CDR3 coding sequence is TGCAGCGTTGGGGAAGGGATGGAGACCCAGTACTTC. This sequence encodes CSVGEGMETQYF. This chain joins TRBV29-1 and TRBJ2-5; no definite D call. The V and J ends lost 4 bases and 5 bases respectively, with 11 bases between them. Germline CDR1 SQVTM, CDR2 ANQGSEA. There are 12 residues in the CDR3.